This T cell receptor (beta chain) was observed in a study of T cell responses to AZD1222 COVID-19 vaccine. From germline, CDR1 is SGHDT and CDR2 YYEEEE. The length of the CDR3 is 15 residues. The V and J ends lost 2 bases and 4 bases, in that order; junction bases with no gene match: 4. This clone showed up just once. Only in-frame clones appear in the TCRdb table, and some are missing; sequencing was by immunoSEQ multiplex PCR. The sample includes around 120,000 clones, around 93% seen only once; the top ten take around 5%. The sequencing used peripheral blood, collected 28 days after the second AZD1222 dose. This TCR was sampled from an adult who received the AZD1222 COVID-19 vaccine. The J gene is TRBJ2-2, the V gene TRBV5-6, with 8 bases fitting TRBD2. CDR3 sequence (DNA): TGTGCCAGCAGCTTCACTAGCGGTAGCACCGGGGAGCTGTTTTTT. This gives the protein CASSFTSGSTGELFF.